The 18 T cell receptor beta chains below all came from one sample that was sequenced in a study of blood T cell repertoires in COVID-19. Sequencing used immunoSEQ multiplex PCR; TCRdb keeps in-frame clones, though not all of them. Of approximately 250,000 clones detected, approximately 87% appear once; the ten largest clones hold about 4.3%. The specimen was peripheral blood. The receptors were gathered from a man aged 55-75 years who had recovered from COVID-19.

This clone was recorded a few times. The chain combines TRBV6-6 with TRBJ2-2; TRBD2 matches at 7 bases. The length of the CDR3 is 17 residues. V was pared by 5 bases and J by 0 bases, with 9 bases of the junction left unmatched. Germline CDR1 is MNHNY and CDR2 is SVGAGI (reference sequence). Written as DNA, the CDR3 is TGTGCCAGCAGTCCGGGGGGAGGACTAGCGAACACCGGGGAGCTGTTTTTT. This encodes CASSPGGGLANTGELFF.

The genes are TRBV19 and TRBJ2-2; 7 bases are a match to TRBD1. The CDR3 is 14 residues long. CDR1 is LNHDA, CDR2 SQIVND, per germline (reference sequence). The ends lost 6 bases at V and 0 bases at J; junction bases unmatched: 1. CDR3 residues: CASRTGPNTGELFF. In DNA form, the CDR3 reads TGTGCCAGTAGGACAGGGCCGAACACCGGGGAGCTGTTTTTT.

The chain is built from TRBV9 and TRBJ1-4, with 7 bases lining up with TRBD1. Trimming at V came to 3 bases and at J to 10 bases, leaving 15 bases not matched to a gene. CDR3 size: 16 residues. Germline CDR1 reads SGDLS; CDR2 reads YYNGEE. CDR3 residues: CASSGKTGSVSGKLFF. The CDR3 nucleotides read TGTGCCAGCAGCGGAAAGACAGGGTCGGTCTCTGGAAAACTGTTTTTT.

The genes are TRBV7-3 and TRBJ1-3, with D unclear. The V and J ends lost 1 base and 0 bases respectively, with 13 bases between them. Germline-derived CDR1 and CDR2 are SGHTA and FQGTGA. This CDR3 spans 17 amino acids. CDR3 in amino acids: CASSLKARRRSGNTIYF. In DNA form, the CDR3 reads TGTGCCAGCAGCTTAAAGGCCCGGAGACGCTCTGGAAACACCATATATTTT.

This clone was found once. V usage is TRBV28 and J usage is TRBJ1-3; the D gene is possibly TRBD1 (6 bases). CDR1 is MDHEN and CDR2 is SYDVKM in the germline V gene. The V end was cut by 0 bases, the J end by 0 bases, with 9 bases between. CDR3 size: 16 residues. CDR3 sequence reads: CASSLWGASSGNTIYF. The CDR3 DNA is TGTGCCAGCAGTTTATGGGGGGCGAGCTCTGGAAACACCATATATTTT.

The genes are TRBV12-3 or TRBV12-4 and TRBJ2-7; D is undetermined. Trimming removed 2 bases from V and 6 bases from J, with 5 bases in between. This CDR3 spans 11 amino acids. DNA of the CDR3: TGTGCCAGCAGTTTAAGAGGCGAGCAGTACTTC. Translation gives CASSLRGEQYF.

The chain has TRBV3-1 (or the pseudogene TRBV3-2) and TRBJ1-1, with D hard to call. The CDR3 is made up of 13 amino acids. Trimming took 0 bases from V and 4 from J, leaving 6 bases between them. Per germline, CDR1 LGHDT and CDR2 YNNKEL (reference sequence). The DNA of the CDR3 is TGTGCCAGCAGCCAAGAACTCGTCACTGAAGCTTTCTTT. It encodes CASSQELVTEAFF.

Here the CDR3 reads CASSPSRGPNSPLHF. CDR3 DNA sequence: TGTGCCAGCTCACCGTCTAGGGGCCCTAATTCACCCCTCCACTTT. V is TRBV18 and J is TRBJ1-6; the D gene is possibly TRBD1 (5 bases). Germline values: CDR1 KGHSH, CDR2 LQKENI. V lost 3 bases and J 6 bases, leaving 12 bases between the germline ends. The CDR3 runs to 15 residues. Supplemented by reference TRBV18 and TRBJ1-6, the full variable domain reads NAGVMQNPRHLVRRRGQEARLRCSPMKGHSHVYWYRQLPEEGLKFMVYLQKENIIDESGMPKERFSAEFPKEGPSILRIQQVVRGDSAAYFCASSPSRGPNSPLHFGNGTRLTVT.

V usage is TRBV6-5 and J usage is TRBJ1-4; the match to TRBD1 covers 10 bases. The CDR3 has 14 amino acids. The V gene end was trimmed by 6 bases and the J gene end by 11 bases; junction bases not matched to a gene: 9. CDR1 and CDR2 (germline): MNHEY, SVGAGI. The CDR3 is CASRGTGVFGKLFF. DNA for the CDR3: TGTGCCAGCAGAGGGACAGGGGTTTTTGGGAAACTGTTTTTT.

This clone has a count of ten or more. The chain combines TRBV12-5 with TRBJ1-1, with D possibly matching TRBD1 (5 bases). V lost 4 bases, J lost 10 bases, and 13 bases lay in between. Per germline, CDR1 LGHNT and CDR2 FRNRAP. CDR3 length: 12 residues. The CDR3 DNA follows: TGTGCTAGTGGTTCTGACAGTGGCGGAGCTTTCTTT. It is translated as CASGSDSGGAFF. Combining the CDR3 with reference TRBV12-5 and TRBJ1-1 gives the whole variable domain DARVTQTPRHKVTEMGQEVTMRCQPILGHNTVFWYRQTMMQGLELLAYFRNRAPLDDSGMPKDRFSAEMPDATLATLKIQPSEPRDSAVYFCASGSDSGGAFFGQGTRLTVV.

The chain links TRBV6-5 to TRBJ1-4, with 7 bases that match TRBD1. V shed 4 bases and J 8 bases; nucleotides not matched to a gene: 10. CDR1 is MNHEY, CDR2 SVGAGI, per germline. The CDR3 is made up of 15 amino acids. CDR3 sequence (DNA): TGTGCCAGCAGTTCTCTGACAGGGCTTAAGGAAAAACTGTTTTTT. Its translation is CASSSLTGLKEKLFF.

The chain carries TRBV27 and TRBJ1-5; TRBD1 matches 8 bases. Trimming removed 5 bases from V and 2 bases from J; junction bases left unmatched: 8. CDR1 MNHEY and CDR2 SMNVEV come from the germline V gene (reference sequence). The CDR3 has 16 amino acids. Here the CDR3 reads CASSPGQGRGNQPQHF. Here the CDR3 DNA reads TGTGCCAGCAGTCCCGGACAGGGCAGGGGCAATCAGCCCCAGCATTTT.

The chain is built from TRBV11-2 and TRBJ2-1; TRBD1 might be the D (5 bases). The CDR3 is 13 residues long. Looked up from germline, CDR1 is SGHAT and CDR2 is FQNNGV. V dropped 5 bases and J dropped 4 bases, with 9 bases sitting between them. CDR3 protein: CASSRQRYNEQFF. The CDR3 DNA sequence: TGTGCCAGCAGCAGACAGAGGTACAATGAGCAGTTCTTC. The complete variable domain, with remaining parts taken from reference TRBV11-2 and TRBJ2-1, reads EAGVAQSPRYKIIEKRQSVAFWCNPISGHATLYWYQQILGQGPKLLIQFQNNGVVDDSQLPKDRFSAERLKGVDSTLKIQPAKLEDSAVYLCASSRQRYNEQFFGPGTRLTVL.

The rearrangement joins TRBV28 to TRBJ1-2; possible D gene TRBD1, 5 bases. Trimming stripped 2 bases from V and 3 bases from J, with 10 bases between. This CDR3 contains 14 residues. CDR1 and CDR2 (germline): MDHEN, SYDVKM. The CDR3 sequence: CASSLGGDYYGYTF. The CDR3 DNA follows: TGTGCCAGCAGTTTAGGGGGGGACTACTATGGCTACACCTTC.

V gene TRBV4-1 combines with J gene TRBJ2-2, with TRBD2 identical over 8 bases. Germline loops: CDR1 MGHRA, CDR2 YSYEKL. Unmatched junction bases numbered 15, after V lost 0 bases and J lost 6 bases. The CDR3 totals 19 residues. The CDR3 sequence: CASSQETVGGRRSSGELFF. Here the CDR3 DNA reads TGCGCCAGCAGCCAAGAAACGGTGGGCGGGAGGAGGTCGTCCGGGGAGCTGTTTTTT.

This clone has a handful of counts. CDR3 nucleotide sequence: TGTGCCAGCAGCCAAAACGCACAGGGCTCCTACGAGCAGTACTTC. Residues: CASSQNAQGSYEQYF. The chain carries TRBV3-1 (or the pseudogene TRBV3-2) and TRBJ2-7, with D perhaps matching TRBD1 (6 bases). Per the germline V gene, CDR1 is LGHDT and CDR2 is YNNKEL (reference sequence). The V end was cut by 2 bases, the J end by 0 bases, with 11 bases between. The CDR3 loop spans 15 amino acids.

The chain uses TRBV29-1 and TRBJ1-2; D is ambiguous. Germline CDR1 is SQVTM and CDR2 is ANQGSEA. There are 12 residues in the CDR3. The V gene lost 0 bases and the J gene lost 8 bases, with 10 bases spanning the gap. This CDR3 reads CSVEESAGGYTF. The DNA for the CDR3 is TGCAGCGTTGAAGAAAGCGCCGGGGGCTACACCTTC.

The V call is TRBV6-6, the J call TRBJ1-1; 7 bases fit TRBD1. The germline V gene encodes CDR1 MNHNY and CDR2 SVGAGI (reference sequence). This CDR3 region has 15 residues. V was pared by 8 bases and J by 1 base, with 10 bases of the junction left unmatched. The CDR3 DNA reads TGTGCCAGCTTTAACCGTGGGACAGCGAACACTGAAGCTTTCTTT. It specifies CASFNRGTANTEAFF.